The 22 T cell receptor beta chains below come from one sample, sequenced in a study of blood T cells in healthy people across ages. Primers used in a second PCR of about 6 to 11 cycles were a sample-barcoded 5' primer and a J-beta primer mix. TCRdb re-derived calls from the 5' RACE reads in MiXCR, one entry per CDR3 protein. The sample holds 1.5 million to 2 million distinct CDR3 sequences, about 31% seen once. Source material: blood. The receptors here all came from a woman in her twenties or thirties in good health.

Remarks on this clonotype: A read error may be the cause here, since a much bigger clone is one base away. The chain combines TRBV5-1 with TRBJ2-1; tentative D call: TRBD1 (6 bases). Germline CDR1 and CDR2: SGHRS and YFSETQ. The CDR3 runs to 16 residues. V gave up 0 bases and J gave up 3 bases, with 13 bases separating them. The CDR3 spells CASSLVPPDSYNEQFF. The CDR3 nucleotides are TGCGCCAGCAGCTTGGTTCCCCCGGACAGCTACAATGAGCAGTTCTTC. Drawing the rest from reference TRBV5-1 and TRBJ2-1, the complete variable domain is KAGVTQTPRYLIKTRGQQVTLSCSPISGHRSVSWYQQTPGQGLQFLFEYFSETQRNKGNFPGRFSGRQFSNSRSEMNVSTLELGDSALYLCASSLVPPDSYNEQFFGPGTRLTVL.

In its sample, this clonotype was seen a few times. The chain has TRBV20-1 and TRBJ1-5; D is undetermined. The CDR3 has 14 residues. Germline V gene data show CDR1 as DFQATT and CDR2 as SNEGSKA (reference sequence). The germline V and J ends were trimmed by 3 bases and 0 bases, with 9 bases remaining between them. The CDR3 DNA is TGCAGTGCTAGGGCTGTCGCTAGCAATCAGCCCCAGCATTTT. Its protein is CSARAVASNQPQHF.

This clonotype was counted many times. CDR3 nucleotides: TGCGCCAGCAGCTCAAAGGGGGACAGGGCTAACTACGAGCAGTACTTC. Amino acids: CASSSKGDRANYEQYF. The chain carries TRBV5-1 and TRBJ2-7, with 9 bases fitting TRBD1. CDR3 size: 16 residues. V was pared by 3 bases and J by 3 bases, with 10 bases of the junction left unmatched. The germline gives CDR1 SGHRS, CDR2 YFSETQ. The full variable domain, completed using reference TRBV5-1 and TRBJ2-7, is KAGVTQTPRYLIKTRGQQVTLSCSPISGHRSVSWYQQTPGQGLQFLFEYFSETQRNKGNFPGRFSGRQFSNSRSEMNVSTLELGDSALYLCASSSKGDRANYEQYFGPGTRLTVT.

This clonotype was seen a few times. V usage is TRBV2 and J usage is TRBJ2-4; a possible D gene is TRBD2 (5 bases). CDR1 is SNHLY, CDR2 FYNNEI, per germline. CDR3 size: 14 residues. Trimming removed 8 bases at V and 4 bases at J, with 15 bases between. The CDR3 coding sequence is TGTGCCAGCCGGGCGGGCCGAGCGAAAAACATTCAGTACTTC. This encodes CASRAGRAKNIQYF.

The chain is built from TRBV20-1 and TRBJ2-1; a possible D gene is TRBD2 (5 bases). Per germline, CDR1 DFQATT and CDR2 SNEGSKA (reference sequence). V gave up 0 bases and J gave up 8 bases, with 11 bases separating them. The CDR3 extends over 13 amino acids. CDR3 residues: CSARDTGVHEQFF. The CDR3 DNA follows: TGCAGTGCTAGAGATACCGGGGTCCATGAGCAGTTCTTC.

This clonotype was counted only a few times. This chain links TRBV4-1 with TRBJ2-1; 7 bases fit TRBD2. Germline lookup yields CDR1 MGHRA and CDR2 YSYEKL. This CDR3 is 18 amino acids long. The V gene end was trimmed by 0 bases and the J gene end by 2 bases; junction bases not matched to a gene: 10. CDR3 sequence reads: CASSQEGPSGLPYNEQFF. DNA of the CDR3: TGCGCCAGCAGCCAAGAAGGTCCTAGCGGATTACCCTACAATGAGCAGTTCTTC.

A few counts support this clonotype. The chain employs TRBV20-1 and TRBJ2-1; 11 nucleotides agree with TRBD2. Germline CDR1 and CDR2: DFQATT and SNEGSKA (reference sequence). After removal of 3 bases from V and 9 bases from J, the junction contained 7 bases not matched to a gene. CDR3 length: 14 amino acids. CDR3 protein: CSARGTSGVREQFF. The CDR3 bases are TGCAGTGCTAGGGGGACTAGCGGAGTCCGTGAGCAGTTCTTC.

The chain recombines TRBV5-1 with TRBJ2-5, with a possible D match to TRBD1 (6 bases). This CDR3 comprises 12 residues. With 5 bases removed from V and 5 bases from J, the gap between germline ends came to 10 bases. Germline V lookup: CDR1 SGHRS, CDR2 YFSETQ. CDR3 protein: CASSTGHETQYF. CDR3 DNA: TGCGCCAGCAGTACGGGACACGAGACCCAGTACTTC.

The chain recombines TRBV5-5 with TRBJ1-5, with a tentative D call TRBD1 (5 bases). In germline, CDR1 is SGHKS, CDR2 YYEKEE (reference sequence). V was cut by 3 bases and J by 1 base, with 14 bases left in between. The CDR3 extends over 16 amino acids. The CDR3 is CASSWGPTSSNQPQHF. The CDR3 coding sequence is TGTGCCAGCAGCTGGGGACCGACTTCAAGCAATCAGCCCCAGCATTTT.

V and J are TRBV6-6 and TRBJ2-5; 9 nucleotides match TRBD2. Losses at the gene ends were 7 bases for V and 3 bases for J; bases not matched to a gene: 3. Germline V gives CDR1 MNHNY, CDR2 SVGAGI (reference sequence). The length of the CDR3 is 13 residues. CDR3: CASMRGGEETQYF. The CDR3 coding sequence is TGTGCCAGCATGCGGGGGGGGGAAGAGACCCAGTACTTC.

This clonotype has more than one count but fewer than ten. This chain connects TRBV5-1 to TRBJ1-1; weak D call: TRBD1 (5 bases). CDR1 SGHRS and CDR2 YFSETQ come from the germline V gene. Trimming shortened V by 3 bases and J by 1 base, and 10 bases separated the two germline ends. The CDR3 consists of 14 residues. The chain's CDR3 is CASSSRGENTEAFF. CDR3 nucleotides: TGCGCCAGCAGCTCTCGGGGCGAGAACACTGAAGCTTTCTTT.

The chain is built from TRBV14 and TRBJ2-7; D remains ambiguous. V was trimmed by 2 bases and J by 4 bases, leaving 12 bases between them. CDR3 length equals 14 residues. The germline V gene has CDR1 SGHDN and CDR2 FVKESK. CDR3 region: CASSQLVFPYEQYF. As DNA, the CDR3 is TGTGCCAGCAGCCAATTGGTCTTCCCATACGAGCAGTACTTC.

The J gene is TRBJ1-5, the V gene TRBV6-5; 7 bases agree with TRBD1. The CDR3 extends over 15 amino acids. V was pared by 5 bases and J by 0 bases, with 4 bases of the junction left unmatched. Germline V gene data show CDR1 as MNHEY and CDR2 as SVGAGI. The CDR3 here is CASSVTGNSNQPQHF. The CDR3 DNA follows: TGTGCCAGCAGTGTGACAGGGAATAGCAATCAGCCCCAGCATTTT.

This rearrangement joins TRBV2 to TRBJ2-1; D is unclear. Germline V gene lookup returns CDR1 SNHLY and CDR2 FYNNEI. The ends were cut back, 4 bases at V and 1 base at J, with 23 bases in the middle. The CDR3 consists of 19 residues. The CDR3 reads CASSALRAPSTVSYNEQFF. CDR3 nucleotide sequence: TGTGCCAGCAGTGCACTCCGGGCCCCCAGCACGGTGTCCTACAATGAGCAGTTCTTC.

This chain links TRBV7-9 with TRBJ2-5, with D possibly TRBD2 on 7 matching bases. CDR1 and CDR2 from the germline V gene are SEHNR and FQNEAQ (reference sequence). The V end lost 1 base, the J end lost 1 base, and 22 bases lay between the germline ends. This CDR3 comprises 19 residues. Here the CDR3 DNA reads TGTGCCAGCAGCTTAGGGACGGGGGGCAGGCGGTTCCCCCAAGAGACCCAGTACTTC. It translates to CASSLGTGGRRFPQETQYF.

This chain connects TRBV6-6 to TRBJ2-7; the match to TRBD2 covers 9 bases. From germline, CDR1 is MNHNY and CDR2 SVGAGI (reference sequence). The CDR3 spans 13 residues. The junction had 5 bases not matched to a gene; V was cut back by 6 bases and J by 5 bases. For the CDR3, the DNA is TGTGCCAGCAGGCGGGGGGGGGCGGACGAGCAGTACTTC. This codes for CASRRGGADEQYF.

A few counts support this clonotype. The chain carries TRBV20-1 and TRBJ2-3; D perhaps matches TRBD2 (9 bases). From germline, CDR1 is DFQATT and CDR2 SNEGSKA (reference sequence). There are 19 residues in the CDR3. Trimming shortened V by 3 bases and J by 2 bases, and 27 bases separated the two germline ends. CDR3 amino acids: CSARGFQGASGANTDTQYF. The DNA of the CDR3 is TGCAGTGCTAGGGGGTTCCAGGGGGCTAGCGGGGCGAACACAGATACGCAGTATTTT.

V and J are TRBV9 and TRBJ2-7, with 9 bases aligning to TRBD2. This CDR3 has 17 residues. Germline lookup yields CDR1 SGDLS and CDR2 YYNGEE. The junction had 7 bases not matched to a gene; V was cut back by 0 bases and J by 0 bases. The DNA for the CDR3 is TGTGCCAGCAGCGTAGGAGTAGGAGCGGGAGGCTCCTACGAGCAGTACTTC. It specifies CASSVGVGAGGSYEQYF.

In its sample, this clonotype was seen a few times. One end of the junction fails to match germline, which may point to a read error. The gene calls are TRBV5-5 and TRBJ1-1; D is uncertain. CDR1 SGHKS and CDR2 YYEKEE come from the germline V gene (reference sequence). The CDR3 is made up of 13 amino acids. In nucleotides, the CDR3 is TGTGCCAGCGGCTTGACCTCCAAAGCTGAAGCTTTCTTT. Translating it yields CASGLTSKAEAFF.

The gene calls are TRBV20-1 and TRBJ2-4, with 8 bases matching TRBD1. Germline CDR1 reads DFQATT; CDR2 reads SNEGSKA (reference sequence). Trimming cost V 1 base and J 5 bases; bases outside gene matches: 4. The CDR3 length is 14 residues. CDR3 in amino acids: CSARGSTGENIQYF. The CDR3, as DNA: TGCAGTGCTAGAGGTTCGACAGGGGAAAACATTCAGTACTTC.

The gene calls are TRBV7-8 and TRBJ2-3, with D unclear. V was trimmed by 2 bases and J by 0 bases, leaving 18 bases between them. The CDR3 loop spans 18 amino acids. Germline assignment: CDR1 SGHVS and CDR2 FQNEAQ. The CDR3 spells CASSLPDGGPASTDTQYF. The CDR3 DNA reads TGTGCCAGCAGCTTACCCGACGGCGGCCCTGCTAGCACAGATACGCAGTATTTT. Looking up the rest from reference TRBV7-8 and TRBJ2-3 gives the full variable domain: GAGVSQSPRYKVAKRGQDVALRCDPISGHVSLFWYQQALGQGPEFLTYFQNEAQLDKSGLPSDRFFAERPEGSVSTLKIQRTQQEDSAVYLCASSLPDGGPASTDTQYFGPGTRLTVL.

V gene TRBV6-5 combines with J gene TRBJ1-1; TRBD1 aligns across 7 bases. The V gene's germline CDR1 is MNHEY and CDR2 SVGAGI. The CDR3 length is 14 residues. The V gene end was trimmed by 8 bases and the J gene end by 1 base; junction bases not matched to a gene: 7. The CDR3 DNA sequence: TGTGCCAGCTGGACAGGTCTGGGGAACACTGAAGCTTTCTTT. Protein sequence: CASWTGLGNTEAFF.